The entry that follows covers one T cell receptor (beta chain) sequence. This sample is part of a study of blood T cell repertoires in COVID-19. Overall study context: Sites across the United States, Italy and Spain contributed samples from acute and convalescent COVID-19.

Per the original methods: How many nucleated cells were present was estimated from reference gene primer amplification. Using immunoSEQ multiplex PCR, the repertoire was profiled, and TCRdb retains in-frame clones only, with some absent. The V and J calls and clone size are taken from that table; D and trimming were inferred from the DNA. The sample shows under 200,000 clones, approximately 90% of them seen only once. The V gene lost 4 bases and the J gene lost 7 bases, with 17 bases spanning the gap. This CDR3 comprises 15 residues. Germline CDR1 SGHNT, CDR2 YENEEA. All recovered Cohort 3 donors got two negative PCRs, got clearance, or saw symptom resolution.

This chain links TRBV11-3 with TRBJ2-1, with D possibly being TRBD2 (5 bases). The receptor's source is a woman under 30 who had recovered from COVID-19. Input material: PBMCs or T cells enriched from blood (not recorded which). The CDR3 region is CASSSGVGAYNEQFF. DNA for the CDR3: TGTGCCAGCAGCTCCGGGGTTGGTGCGTATAATGAGCAGTTCTTC.